The TCR beta chain described here comes from a study of blood T cell repertoires in COVID-19. Study information: Samples taken during acute and convalescent COVID-19 were collected in the United States, Italy and Spain. The analysed material was cDNA or gDNA that came from T cells, B-cell-depleted T cells, or PBMCs.

Assay: immunoSEQ multiplex PCR; the TCRdb copy retains only in-frame clones and omits some. This sample has around 190,000 clones, with about 85% found just once. V was cut by 10 bases and J by 4 bases, with 19 bases left in between. The germline CDR1 and CDR2 sequences are MDHEN and SYDVKM. This CDR3 has 14 residues. Sequencing used peripheral blood. The clonotype was recovered from a woman aged 60-75 years with acute or convalescent COVID-19. The chain is built from TRBV28 and TRBJ1-2, with TRBD1 as a possible D gene (6 bases). The chain's CDR3 is CAIDPPGTSYGYTF. The CDR3 region has the DNA TGTGCCATAGACCCTCCCGGGACAAGCTATGGCTACACCTTC.